This is a list of T cell receptor beta chains from one sample in a study of T cells in Graves' hyperthyroidism and ophthalmopathy. Using its own MiXCR run on the multiplex PCR reads, TCRdb lists one record per CDR3 protein. Of roughly 500,000 distinct CDR3 sequences detected, 35% to 50% appear once; the ten largest clones hold about two fifths. The sequenced sample was peripheral blood or thyroid tissue (not recorded which). The receptor source for this set is an adult woman with Graves' disease, either hyperthyroidism or ophthalmopathy (not recorded which). Each CDR3 is given with its conserved first and last residue. The order of the fields is V gene, D gene, J gene, clone size, CDR3 DNA, CDR3 protein. The D gene is left open where the match is weak. Clone size is not always given. Where it is, it says once, few, many or a class for expanded clones.

TRBV20-1,TRBD1,TRBJ2-5,.,TGCAGTGCTAGAGCCACAGGGGTGGCGGAGGAGACCCAGTACTTC,CSARATGVAEETQYF
TRBV20-1,.,TRBJ2-5,many,TGCAGTGCCCGGGGCCTAGGGCGAGAGACCCAGTACTTC,CSARGLGRETQYF
TRBV28,.,TRBJ1-1,few,TGTGCCAGCAGTTTGCGCGATGCCGAAGCTTTCTTT,CASSLRDAEAFF
TRBV19,.,TRBJ1-1,.,TGTGCCACAGGACTCGCGGAGGGCACCGAAGCTTTCTTT,CATGLAEGTEAFF
TRBV2,.,TRBJ2-2,.,TGTGCCAGCAGTGATAGACGGGGTCCCACGACCGGGGAGCTGTTTTTT,CASSDRRGPTTGELFF
TRBV29-1,.,TRBJ2-1,.,TGCAGCGTTAGCGGGTCCACCTCGAACAATGAGCAGTTCTTC,CSVSGSTSNNEQFF
TRBV19,.,TRBJ1-1,many,TGTGCCAGTAGTATCCTTGCGGTGAACACTGAAGCTTTCTTT,CASSILAVNTEAFF
TRBV10-3,.,TRBJ2-7,few,TGTGCCATCAGCACCCCGGTGCGATACGAGCAGTACTTC,CAISTPVRYEQYF
TRBV7-9,TRBD1,TRBJ1-1,many,TGTGCCAGCAGCCAAGACAGGGGTGCTGAAGCTTTCTTT,CASSQDRGAEAFF
TRBV14,.,TRBJ1-2,few,TGTGCCAGCAGCCCTGAATGGCAGGGGAGCTACACCTTC,CASSPEWQGSYTF
TRBV9,.,TRBJ1-1,many,TGTGCCAGCAGCGTAGATCAGTTGCGCGAAGCTTTCTTT,CASSVDQLREAFF
TRBV6-5,TRBD2,TRBJ2-7,.,TGTGCCATCAGTTACACCTCGGGATTTAGCGGGAGGGCCCAAGAAGCTTACGAGCAGTACTTC,CAISYTSGFSGRAQEAYEQYF
TRBV15,.,TRBJ1-4,.,TGTGCCACCTCAAGAGGCGGGGGGGTCGGAGAAAAACTGTTTTTT,CATSRGGGVGEKLFF
TRBV10-3,.,TRBJ2-7,.,TGTGCCATCAGTGAGTCAAGGGCAGGGAGCGACGAGCAGTACTTC,CAISESRAGSDEQYF
TRBV9,.,TRBJ2-2,.,TGTGCCAGCAGCGTCCGAGAGTCGAACACCGGGGAGCTGTTTTTT,CASSVRESNTGELFF
TRBV9,.,TRBJ1-2,.,TGTGCCAGCAGCCGCATTGAGGGTGGCTACACCTTC,CASSRIEGGYTF
TRBV2,.,TRBJ2-7,once,TGTGCCAGCAGTGATAACAGAGACGAGCAGTACTTC,CASSDNRDEQYF
TRBV5-1,.,TRBJ1-4,many,TGCGCCAGCAGCTTGGAGCGGGGGATGGGTGAAAAACTGTTTTTT,CASSLERGMGEKLFF
TRBV29-1,.,TRBJ2-7,.,TGCAGTGCTAGTGGGGACAAAGAATACGAGCAGTACTTC,CSASGDKEYEQYF
TRBV5-6,TRBD1,TRBJ1-2,many,TGTGCCAGCAGCTTCTGGGACAGGGTCTATGGCTACACCTTC,CASSFWDRVYGYTF
TRBV15,.,TRBJ2-7,.,TGTGCCACCAGCAGTCAGGGCTACGAGCAGTACTTC,CATSSQGYEQYF
TRBV25-1,TRBD1,TRBJ1-1,.,TGTGCCAGCTCGGACAGGATTAGGACTGAAGCTTTCTTT,CASSDRIRTEAFF
TRBV10-3,.,TRBJ1-4,.,TGTGCCACGAGACAATCAAATGAAAAACTGTTTTTT,CATRQSNEKLFF
TRBV7-2,.,TRBJ2-7,.,TGTGCCAGCAGCATGCACGGGACATACGAGCAGTACTTC,CASSMHGTYEQYF
TRBV7-9,.,TRBJ1-2,.,TGTGCCAGCAGCTTAGCGAGGGGGGCGCGCAGCTATGGCTACACCTTC,CASSLARGARSYGYTF
TRBV20-1,.,TRBJ1-1,many,TGCAGTGCTAGTGTCAGGGGAAACACTGAAGCTTTCTTT,CSASVRGNTEAFF
TRBV6-5,TRBD1,TRBJ1-3,many,TGTGCCAGCAGCTATGGGACAGCATTTGGAAACACCATATATTTT,CASSYGTAFGNTIYF
TRBV4-2,.,TRBJ2-7,many,TGTGCCAGCAGCCAGGGCAGGGGCGCCTACGAGCAGTACTTC,CASSQGRGAYEQYF
TRBV15,TRBD1,TRBJ1-4,.,TGTGCCACCAGCAGAGCGGGACAGGGACCTTCGAAACTGTTTTTT,CATSRAGQGPSKLFF
TRBV7-9,.,TRBJ2-7,.,TGTGCCAGCAGCTTAGACATAATGGGGTTCTACGAGCAGTACTTC,CASSLDIMGFYEQYF
TRBV5-1,.,TRBJ1-4,.,TGCGCCAGCACCTTCGACACTAACGATGAAAAACTGTTTTTT,CASTFDTNDEKLFF
TRBV11-2,.,TRBJ1-3,few,TGTGCCAGCCAGGACCGCGACTCTGGAAACACCATATATTTT,CASQDRDSGNTIYF
TRBV7-7,.,TRBJ2-1,once,TGTGCTAGCAGTCCGGGCGTATACAATGAGCAGTTCTTC,CASSPGVYNEQFF
TRBV7-3,TRBD1,TRBJ2-1,.,TGTGCCAGCAGCGTCCGGGACAGGGCGACCAATGAGCAGTTCTTC,CASSVRDRATNEQFF
TRBV25-1,TRBD1,TRBJ1-3,.,TGTGCCAGCCAAGACGGACAGGGGGCGAGGTGGAACACCATATATTTT,CASQDGQGARWNTIYF
TRBV6-5,TRBD1,TRBJ1-2,many,TGTGCCAGCAGTTACGCCGGGACAGACTATGGCTACACCTTC,CASSYAGTDYGYTF
TRBV7-2,TRBD1,TRBJ1-2,many,TGTGCCAGCAGCTGGGACAGCCGCTATGGCTACACCTTC,CASSWDSRYGYTF
TRBV4-1,.,TRBJ1-1,.,TGCGCCAGCAGCCAAGGACAGTATGGGACTGAAGCTTTCTTT,CASSQGQYGTEAFF
TRBV9,.,TRBJ1-2,many,TGTGCCAGCAGCGTATCGACAGAATACTATGGCTACACCTTC,CASSVSTEYYGYTF
TRBV5-6,.,TRBJ2-2,.,TGTGCCAGCAGCCCCGGGACTCTGAACACCGGGGAGCTGTTTTTT,CASSPGTLNTGELFF
TRBV10-1,.,TRBJ2-7,many,TGCGCCAGCAGTGAGGGCAACGTGGCATCCTACGAGCAGTACTTC,CASSEGNVASYEQYF
TRBV20-1,.,TRBJ1-5,few,TGCAGTGCTCGGACCTCTGGCAATCAGCCCCAGCATTTT,CSARTSGNQPQHF
TRBV15,.,TRBJ1-2,.,TGTGCCAGCCCGGAGGGGGGGGATGGCTACACCTTC,CASPEGGDGYTF
TRBV25-1,.,TRBJ2-2,.,TGTGCCAGCAGTGAATATCAGGAGCTGTTTTTT,CASSEYQELFF
TRBV6-5,TRBD1,TRBJ1-2,.,TGTGCCAGCAGTGAAGGGGGCTCCTATGGCTACACCTTC,CASSEGGSYGYTF
TRBV4-2,.,TRBJ1-5,.,TGTGCCAGCAGCCAAGAGCCCCAGCATTTT,CASSQEPQHF
TRBV10-3,.,TRBJ2-7,.,TGTGCCAGCAGTGAGTCGGCGTCTGCCTACGAGCAGTACTTC,CASSESASAYEQYF
TRBV5-4,.,TRBJ2-5,many,TGTGCCAGCAGCTTAGGGATGGGGTCAGAGATGAGGGAGACCCAGTACTTC,CASSLGMGSEMRETQYF
TRBV10-3,.,TRBJ2-6,.,TGTGCCATCAGGACAGGTGGCACTGGGGCCAACGTCCTGACTTTC,CAIRTGGTGANVLTF
TRBV13,TRBD2,TRBJ2-7,many,TGTGCCAGCAGCCCAACGGGGACTAGCGGGAGTTACGAGCAGTACTTC,CASSPTGTSGSYEQYF
TRBV28,.,TRBJ2-2,once,TGTGCCAGCAGTGCCCCGCGGGGTAGGTGGGAGCTGTTTTTT,CASSAPRGRWELFF
TRBV12-3/TRBV12-4,TRBD1,TRBJ1-5,many,TGTGCCAGCAGTCCTCGGGGGACAGGGGACAATCAGCCCCAGCATTTT,CASSPRGTGDNQPQHF